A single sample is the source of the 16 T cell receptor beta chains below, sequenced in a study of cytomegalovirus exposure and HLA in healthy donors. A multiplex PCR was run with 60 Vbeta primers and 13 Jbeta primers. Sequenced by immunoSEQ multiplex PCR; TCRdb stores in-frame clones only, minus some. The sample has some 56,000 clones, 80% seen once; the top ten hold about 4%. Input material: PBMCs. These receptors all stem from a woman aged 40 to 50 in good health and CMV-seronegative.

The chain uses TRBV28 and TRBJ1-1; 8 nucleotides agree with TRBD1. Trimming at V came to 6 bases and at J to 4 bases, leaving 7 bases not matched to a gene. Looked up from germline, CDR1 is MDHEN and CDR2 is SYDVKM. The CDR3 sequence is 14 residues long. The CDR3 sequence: CASSSGGGSTEAFF. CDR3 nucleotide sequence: TGTGCCAGCAGCTCAGGGGGCGGGAGCACTGAAGCTTTCTTT.

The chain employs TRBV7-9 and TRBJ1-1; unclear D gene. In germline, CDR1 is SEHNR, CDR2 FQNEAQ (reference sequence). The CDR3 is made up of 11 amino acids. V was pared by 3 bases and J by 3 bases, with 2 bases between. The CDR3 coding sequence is TGTGCCAGCAGCTTCGACACTGAAGCTTTCTTT. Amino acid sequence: CASSFDTEAFF.

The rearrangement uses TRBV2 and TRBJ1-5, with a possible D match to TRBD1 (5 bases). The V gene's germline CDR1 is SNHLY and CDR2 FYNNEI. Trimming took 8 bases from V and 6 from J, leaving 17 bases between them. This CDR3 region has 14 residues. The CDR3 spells CASASSGLLQPQHF. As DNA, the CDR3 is TGTGCCAGCGCCTCATCGGGACTTCTTCAGCCCCAGCATTTT.

CDR3 coding DNA: TGTGCCAGCAGCTTACCATTAGCCTACGAGCAGTACTTC. Translated: CASSLPLAYEQYF. The chain combines TRBV7-8 with TRBJ2-7; no clear D gene. CDR1 is SGHVS and CDR2 is FQNEAQ in the germline V gene. The CDR3 length is 13 residues. The V gene lost 2 bases and the J gene lost 2 bases, with 7 bases spanning the gap.

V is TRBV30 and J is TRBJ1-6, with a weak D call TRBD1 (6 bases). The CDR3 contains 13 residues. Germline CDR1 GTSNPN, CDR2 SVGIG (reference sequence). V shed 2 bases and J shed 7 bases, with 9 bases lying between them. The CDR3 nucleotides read TGTGCCTGGAGTACACAGGGAAATTCACCCCTCCACTTT. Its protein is CAWSTQGNSPLHF.

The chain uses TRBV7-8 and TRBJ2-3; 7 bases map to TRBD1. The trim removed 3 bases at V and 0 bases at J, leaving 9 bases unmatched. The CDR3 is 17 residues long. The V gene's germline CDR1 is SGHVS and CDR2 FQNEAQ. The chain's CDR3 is CASSLPGQFSSTDTQYF. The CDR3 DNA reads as TGTGCCAGCAGCTTGCCGGGACAGTTTTCTAGCACAGATACGCAGTATTTT.

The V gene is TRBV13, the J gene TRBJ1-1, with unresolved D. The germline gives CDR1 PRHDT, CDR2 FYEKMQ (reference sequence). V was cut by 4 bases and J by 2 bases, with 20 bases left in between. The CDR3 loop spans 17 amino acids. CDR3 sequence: CASSSPLLQSTNTEAFF. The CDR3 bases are TGTGCCAGCAGCTCCCCCCTTTTACAGAGTACCAACACTGAAGCTTTCTTT.

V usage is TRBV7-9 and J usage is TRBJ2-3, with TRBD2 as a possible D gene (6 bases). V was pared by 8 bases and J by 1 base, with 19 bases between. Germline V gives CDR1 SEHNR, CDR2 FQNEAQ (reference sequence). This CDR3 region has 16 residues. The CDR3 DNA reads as TGTGCCAGCCGCAGCCGGGAGATGACAGGCACAGATACGCAGTATTTT. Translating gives CASRSREMTGTDTQYF.

The CDR3 DNA reads TGTGCCAGCAGTGGACTAGCGGTGAAGGAGACCCAGTACTTC. This encodes CASSGLAVKETQYF. The genes are TRBV6-5 and TRBJ2-5, with 10 bases aligning to TRBD2. Per the germline V gene, CDR1 is MNHEY and CDR2 is SVGAGI. After removal of 5 bases from V and 5 bases from J, the junction contained 5 bases not matched to a gene. CDR3 length equals 14 residues.

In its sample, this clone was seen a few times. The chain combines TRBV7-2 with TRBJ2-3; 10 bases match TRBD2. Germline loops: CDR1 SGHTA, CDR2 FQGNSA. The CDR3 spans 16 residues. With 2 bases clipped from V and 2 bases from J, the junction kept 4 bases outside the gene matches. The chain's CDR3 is CASSLWLAGDTDTQYF. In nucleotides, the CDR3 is TGTGCCAGCAGCTTATGGCTAGCGGGGGACACAGATACGCAGTATTTT. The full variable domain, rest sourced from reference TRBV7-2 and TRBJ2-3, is GAGVSQSPSNKVTEKGKDVELRCDPISGHTALYWYRQSLGQGLEFLIYFQGNSAPDKSGLPSDRFSAERTGGSVSTLTIQRTQQEDSAVYLCASSLWLAGDTDTQYFGPGTRLTVL.

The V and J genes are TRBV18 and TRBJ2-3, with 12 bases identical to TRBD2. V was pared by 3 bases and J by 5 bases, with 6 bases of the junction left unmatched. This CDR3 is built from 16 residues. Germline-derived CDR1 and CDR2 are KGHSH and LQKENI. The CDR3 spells CASSPRLAGAGDTQYF. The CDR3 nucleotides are TGTGCCAGCTCACCCCGACTAGCGGGAGCGGGAGATACGCAGTATTTT.

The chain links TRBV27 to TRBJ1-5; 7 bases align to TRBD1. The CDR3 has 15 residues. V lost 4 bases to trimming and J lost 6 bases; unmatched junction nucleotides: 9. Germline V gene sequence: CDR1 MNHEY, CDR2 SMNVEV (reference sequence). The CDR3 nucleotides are TGTGCCAGCAGTTCCTATACAGGGGCGGGTCAGCCCCAGCATTTT. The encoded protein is CASSSYTGAGQPQHF.

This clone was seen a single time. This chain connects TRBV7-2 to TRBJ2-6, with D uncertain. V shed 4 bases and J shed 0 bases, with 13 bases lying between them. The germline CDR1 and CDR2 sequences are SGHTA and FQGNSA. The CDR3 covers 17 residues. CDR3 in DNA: TGTGCCAGCAGCTGGCTAGTCTTGCCCTCTGGGGCCAACGTCCTGACTTTC. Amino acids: CASSWLVLPSGANVLTF.

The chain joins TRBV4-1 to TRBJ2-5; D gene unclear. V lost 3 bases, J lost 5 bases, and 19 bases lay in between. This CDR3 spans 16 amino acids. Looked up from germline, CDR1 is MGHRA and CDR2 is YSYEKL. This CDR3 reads CASSHPTEQSMETQYF. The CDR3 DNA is TGCGCCAGCAGCCATCCCACCGAACAGTCCATGGAGACCCAGTACTTC.

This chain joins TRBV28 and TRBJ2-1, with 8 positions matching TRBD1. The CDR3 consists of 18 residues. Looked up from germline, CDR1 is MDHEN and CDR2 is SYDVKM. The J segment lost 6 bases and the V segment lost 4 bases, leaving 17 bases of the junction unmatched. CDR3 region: CASSSSPSRGLNGNEQFF. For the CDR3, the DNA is TGTGCCAGCAGTTCCTCCCCCTCCAGGGGGCTAAACGGCAATGAGCAGTTCTTC.

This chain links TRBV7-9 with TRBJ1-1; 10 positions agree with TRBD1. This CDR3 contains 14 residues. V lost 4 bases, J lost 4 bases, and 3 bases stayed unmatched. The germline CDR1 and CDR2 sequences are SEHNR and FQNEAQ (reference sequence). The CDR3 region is CASSYRDRGTEAFF. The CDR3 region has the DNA TGTGCCAGCAGCTACCGGGACAGGGGCACTGAAGCTTTCTTT.